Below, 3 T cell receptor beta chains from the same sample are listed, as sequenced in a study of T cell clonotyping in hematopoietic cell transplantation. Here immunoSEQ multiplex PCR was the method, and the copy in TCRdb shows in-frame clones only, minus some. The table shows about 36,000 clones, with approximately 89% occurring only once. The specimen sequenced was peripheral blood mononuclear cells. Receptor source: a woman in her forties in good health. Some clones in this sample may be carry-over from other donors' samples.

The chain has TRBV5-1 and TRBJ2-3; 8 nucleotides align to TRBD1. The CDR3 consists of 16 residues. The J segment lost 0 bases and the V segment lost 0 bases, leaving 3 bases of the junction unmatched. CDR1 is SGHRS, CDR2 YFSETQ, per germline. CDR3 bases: TGCGCCAGCAGCTTGGGGTACAGGGGGAGCACAGATACGCAGTATTTT. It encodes CASSLGYRGSTDTQYF.

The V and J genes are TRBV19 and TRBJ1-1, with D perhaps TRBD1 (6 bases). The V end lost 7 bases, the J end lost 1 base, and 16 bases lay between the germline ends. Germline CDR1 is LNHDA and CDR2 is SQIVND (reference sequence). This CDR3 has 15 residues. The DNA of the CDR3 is TGTGCCAGTACGTGGGCGGGGGGCAGGAACACTGAAGCTTTCTTT. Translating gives CASTWAGGRNTEAFF.

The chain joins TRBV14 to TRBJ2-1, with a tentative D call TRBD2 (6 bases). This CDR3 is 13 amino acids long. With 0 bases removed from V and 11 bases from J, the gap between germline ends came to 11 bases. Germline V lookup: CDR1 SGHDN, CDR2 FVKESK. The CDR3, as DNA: TGTGCCAGCAGCCAAGATCTTGCGGGGAAGCAGTTCTTC. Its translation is CASSQDLAGKQFF.